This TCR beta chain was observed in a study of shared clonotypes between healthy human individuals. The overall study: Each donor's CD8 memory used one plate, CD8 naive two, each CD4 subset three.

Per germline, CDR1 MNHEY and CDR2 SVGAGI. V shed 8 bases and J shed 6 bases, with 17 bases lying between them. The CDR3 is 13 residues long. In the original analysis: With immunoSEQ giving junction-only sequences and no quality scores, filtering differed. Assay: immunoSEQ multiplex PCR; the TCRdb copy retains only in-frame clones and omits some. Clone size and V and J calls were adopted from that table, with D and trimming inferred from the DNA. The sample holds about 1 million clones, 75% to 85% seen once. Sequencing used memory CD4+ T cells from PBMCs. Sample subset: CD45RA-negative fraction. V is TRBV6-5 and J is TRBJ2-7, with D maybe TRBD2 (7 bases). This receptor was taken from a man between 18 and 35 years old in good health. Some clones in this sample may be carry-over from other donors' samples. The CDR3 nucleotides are TGTGCCAGCCGCCGTGGGGGGGCGTCCGAGCAGTACTTC. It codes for CASRRGGASEQYF.